Listed below are T cell receptor beta chains from one sample, sequenced in a study of spatial heterogeneity in lung cancer. TCRdb re-called the 5' RACE reads with MiXCR, one entry per CDR3 protein. This table holds roughly 2,900 distinct CDR3 sequences, about 10% found once. Sequencing used lung tumor tissue, obtained at surgery. The receptors were sampled from a female donor with early-stage non-small cell lung cancer. Each CDR3 is given with its conserved first and last residue. D genes are given only for firm matches. Size values are once, few and many counts, or a class for expanded clones, and some rows have none.

-	TRBV6-6	TRBJ2-5	medium-sized	CASSYSPGQPLQTQYF	TGTGCCAGCAGTTACTCGCCGGGGCAGCCCTTGCAGACCCAGTACTTC
-	TRBV25-1	TRBJ2-5	medium-sized	CASSPGLGVGGETQYF	TGTGCCAGCAGTCCAGGTTTGGGTGTAGGCGGAGAGACCCAGTACTTC
-	TRBV12-3/TRBV12-4	TRBJ1-4	medium-sized	CASSLDTNEKLFF	TGTGCCAGCAGTTTGGACACTAATGAAAAACTGTTTTTT
-	TRBV9	TRBJ1-1	medium-sized	CDSSVAGETEAFF	TGTGACAGCAGCGTAGCAGGGGAGACTGAAGCTTTCTTT
-	TRBV13	TRBJ2-7	medium-sized	CASSFKYEQYF	TGTGCCAGCAGCTTCAAGTACGAGCAGTACTTC
TRBD1	TRBV9	TRBJ1-6	medium-sized	CASSYGQGAGSPLHF	TGTGCCAGCAGCTACGGACAGGGGGCAGGCTCACCCCTCCACTTT
-	TRBV18	TRBJ1-1	medium-sized	CASSLLGDTEAFF	TGTGCCAGCTCACTCTTGGGGGACACTGAAGCTTTCTTT
TRBD1	TRBV12-3/TRBV12-4	TRBJ2-1	-	CASSFNPGQGTYNEQFF	TGTGCCAGCAGTTTCAACCCGGGACAGGGGACCTACAATGAGCAGTTCTTC
TRBD1	TRBV29-1	TRBJ2-1	-	CSAQGAIDEQFF	TGCAGCGCCCAGGGGGCAATCGATGAGCAGTTCTTC
-	TRBV11-3	TRBJ2-7	-	CASSPMGILYEQYF	TGTGCCAGCAGCCCAATGGGGATCTTGTACGAGCAGTACTTC
TRBD2	TRBV20-1	TRBJ2-1	medium-sized	CSAVSGGANNEQFF	TGCAGTGCCGTTAGCGGGGGCGCAAACAATGAGCAGTTCTTC
-	TRBV29-1	TRBJ1-1	medium-sized	CSVRRGPEAFF	TGCAGCGTGCGTCGGGGTCCTGAAGCTTTCTTT
TRBD1	TRBV11-1	TRBJ2-4	-	CASSADRVNAKNIQYF	TGTGCCAGCAGCGCCGACAGGGTCAATGCCAAAAACATTCAGTACTTC
-	TRBV20-1	TRBJ2-7	large	CSAKGPYEQYF	TGCAGTGCAAAGGGCCCCTACGAGCAGTACTTC
-	TRBV5-4	TRBJ1-1	medium-sized	CASSFGRSENTEAFF	TGTGCCAGCAGCTTTGGTAGGTCTGAGAACACTGAAGCTTTCTTT
-	TRBV30	TRBJ2-6	medium-sized	CAWSAGEAGANVLTF	TGTGCCTGGAGTGCAGGGGAGGCTGGGGCCAACGTCCTGACTTTC
TRBD1	TRBV20-1	TRBJ2-7	many	CSANPDRYEQYF	TGCAGTGCTAATCCGGACAGGTACGAGCAGTACTTC
-	TRBV29-1	TRBJ1-1	medium-sized	CSSEGGPNTEAFF	TGCAGCTCCGAGGGGGGACCGAACACTGAAGCTTTCTTT
TRBD1	TRBV4-1	TRBJ1-1	medium-sized	CASSHGDRGNTEAFF	TGCGCCAGCAGCCATGGGGACAGGGGGAACACTGAAGCTTTCTTT
-	TRBV19	TRBJ2-5	medium-sized	CASSTQAFQETQYF	TGTGCCAGTAGTACCCAGGCATTCCAAGAGACCCAGTACTTC
TRBD2	TRBV5-1	TRBJ2-5	large	CASSFPPSGGLQETQYF	TGCGCCAGCAGCTTCCCCCCTAGCGGGGGCCTTCAAGAGACCCAGTACTTC
-	TRBV20-1	TRBJ2-7	medium-sized	CSARGGFPEQYF	TGCAGTGCTAGAGGAGGGTTCCCCGAGCAGTACTTC
-	TRBV20-1	TRBJ2-5	medium-sized	CSASFMETQYF	TGCAGTGCTAGCTTTATGGAGACCCAGTACTTC
-	TRBV5-6	TRBJ1-3	once	CASSPAGSGNTIYF	TGTGCCAGCAGCCCAGCAGGTTCTGGAAACACCATATATTTT
-	TRBV7-2	TRBJ1-1	many	CASSLERISTEAFF	TGTGCCAGCAGCTTAGAAAGGATAAGCACTGAAGCTTTCTTT
-	TRBV11-2	TRBJ2-5	medium-sized	CASSLDGAPRTQYF	TGTGCCAGCAGCTTAGATGGAGCCCCACGAACCCAGTACTTC
TRBD2	TRBV18	TRBJ2-5	-	CASSPQRLARETQYF	TGTGCCAGCTCACCCCAGAGACTAGCACGAGAGACCCAGTACTTC
-	TRBV29-1	TRBJ2-7	medium-sized	CSVEDLVRRYEQYF	TGCAGCGTTGAAGATTTAGTACGTCGTTACGAGCAGTACTTC
-	TRBV18	TRBJ1-4	many	CASSGDGATNEKLFF	TGTGCCAGCTCAGGCGACGGTGCAACTAATGAAAAACTGTTTTTT
-	TRBV6-1	TRBJ1-5	medium-sized	CASSVAGQPQHF	TGTGCCAGCAGTGTCGCGGGTCAGCCCCAGCATTTT
-	TRBV6-5	TRBJ1-6	medium-sized	CATTARSSYNSPLHF	TGTGCCACCACCGCAAGAAGCTCCTATAATTCACCCCTCCACTTT
-	TRBV5-1	TRBJ1-6	medium-sized	CASSLWGPGSSPLHF	TGCGCCAGCAGCTTGTGGGGGCCGGGATCTTCACCCCTCCACTTT
TRBD1	TRBV20-1	TRBJ1-1	-	CLGQGNTEAFF	TGTCTCGGACAGGGGAACACTGAAGCTTTCTTT
-	TRBV6-1	TRBJ1-4	medium-sized	CASSVKTNEKLFF	TGTGCCAGCAGTGTTAAGACTAATGAAAAACTGTTTTTT
-	TRBV12-3/TRBV12-4	TRBJ1-5	large	CASKAGIGPQHF	TGTGCCAGCAAGGCGGGGATCGGGCCCCAGCATTTT
TRBD2	TRBV27	TRBJ2-7	many	CASRAGTSGGVLEQYF	TGTGCCAGCAGAGCCGGGACTAGCGGGGGGGTACTGGAGCAGTACTTC
-	TRBV12-3/TRBV12-4	TRBJ2-4	medium-sized	CASAPRGTKNIQYF	TGTGCCAGCGCACCCAGGGGAACCAAAAACATTCAGTACTTC
-	TRBV6-6	TRBJ2-5	medium-sized	CASDWGKETQYF	TGTGCCAGCGACTGGGGGAAAGAGACCCAGTACTTC
-	TRBV20-1	TRBJ2-5	medium-sized	CSARILLLPETQYF	TGCAGTGCTAGAATTTTGCTTCTTCCAGAGACCCAGTACTTC
TRBD2	TRBV12-3/TRBV12-4	TRBJ2-1	many	CASTLRGGRYNEQFF	TGTGCCAGCACTCTGCGGGGGGGGCGGTACAATGAGCAGTTCTTC
-	TRBV9	TRBJ1-1	many	CASSVSHNTEAFF	TGTGCCAGCAGCGTAAGTCACAACACTGAAGCTTTCTTT
-	TRBV12-3/TRBV12-4	TRBJ2-6	medium-sized	CASRGSGANVLTF	TGTGCCAGCAGGGGCTCTGGGGCCAACGTCCTGACTTTC
TRBD2	TRBV28	TRBJ2-7	medium-sized	CASSLVAGGYEQYF	TGTGCCAGCAGTTTGGTGGCGGGGGGCTACGAGCAGTACTTC
TRBD1	TRBV7-9	TRBJ2-3	medium-sized	CASSGQGVPSTDTQYF	TGTGCCAGCAGCGGGCAGGGGGTCCCTAGTACAGATACGCAGTATTTT
-	TRBV7-3	TRBJ2-3	medium-sized	CASSPQGGSTDTQYF	TGTGCCAGCAGCCCACAAGGGGGTTCCACAGATACGCAGTATTTT
-	TRBV6-2/TRBV6-3	TRBJ1-2	medium-sized	CASSYPVTNYGYTF	TGTGCCAGCAGTTACCCGGTGACTAACTATGGCTACACCTTC
TRBD2	TRBV10-2	TRBJ2-2	medium-sized	CASSERTSGNTGELFF	TGCGCCAGCAGTGAAAGGACTAGCGGCAACACCGGGGAGCTGTTTTTT
TRBD1	TRBV9	TRBJ1-2	medium-sized	CASSAGGQTNYGYTF	TGTGCCAGCAGCGCCGGGGGACAGACTAACTATGGCTACACCTTC
-	TRBV11-2	TRBJ2-5	medium-sized	CASSKGKLQETQYF	TGTGCCAGCAGCAAGGGAAAGTTACAAGAGACCCAGTACTTC
-	TRBV20-1	TRBJ1-4	medium-sized	CSAESQGHNEKLFF	TGCAGTGCGGAATCACAGGGACATAATGAAAAACTGTTTTTT
-	TRBV6-5	TRBJ1-1	-	CASSLTGAEAFF	TGTGCCAGCAGCTTAACAGGAGCTGAAGCTTTCTTT
TRBD2	TRBV3-1	TRBJ2-5	medium-sized	CASSQERSGGEETQYF	TGTGCCAGCAGCCAAGAAAGAAGCGGGGGGGAAGAGACCCAGTACTTC
-	TRBV20-1	TRBJ2-7	medium-sized	CSARSERSWEQYF	TGCAGTGCTAGATCGGAGAGGAGTTGGGAGCAGTACTTC
-	TRBV5-1	TRBJ2-2	medium-sized	CASSLGGGELFF	TGCGCCAGCAGCTTAGGCGGTGGGGAGCTGTTTTTT
-	TRBV5-1	TRBJ2-2	few	CASSLAATGELFF	TGCGCCAGCAGCTTGGCCGCTACCGGGGAGCTGTTTTTT